The entry that follows covers one T cell receptor beta chain sequence. These data originate in a study of cytomegalovirus exposure and HLA in healthy donors. Trimming left V 2 bases short and J 6 bases short, with 8 bases between. This CDR3 comprises 13 residues. CDR1 is MNHNY and CDR2 is SVGAGI in the germline V gene (reference sequence). In the PCR, 60 Vbeta and 13 Jbeta primers were used. This table comes from immunoSEQ multiplex PCR, and its TCRdb copy is limited to in-frame clones, with some not included. This sample has roughly 150,000 clones, with about 80% found just once. The receptor was isolated from a man between 50 and 59 years old in good health and CMV-seropositive. The chain is built from TRBV6-6 and TRBJ2-1; D is possibly TRBD2 (5 bases). Sample: PBMCs. CDR3 sequence (DNA): TGTGCCAGCAGTTACGCTAGCCCCAATGAGCAGTTCTTC. Translated, it gives CASSYASPNEQFF.